These 16 T cell receptor beta chains were sequenced from one sample in a study of metastatic and nonmetastatic thyroid tumors. TCRdb reanalyzed the PCR reads via MiXCR. The data contain about 25,000 clones, around an eighth of them seen just once; the ten biggest clones take up more than 15%. No treatment had been given to any patient before thyroid surgery. Specimen: blood. These TCRs come from a female donor with papillary thyroid cancer or a benign thyroid nodule (not recorded which). Some clones in this sample may be carry-over from other donors' samples.

The chain combines TRBV6-5 with TRBJ1-1; D gene ambiguous. V lost 0 bases and J lost 1, with 6 bases in between. CDR3 length equals 14 residues. Germline lookup yields CDR1 MNHEY and CDR2 SVGAGI. CDR3 loop: CASSYSNRNTEAFF. The CDR3 DNA follows: TGTGCCAGCAGTTACTCGAATCGGAACACTGAAGCTTTCTTT.

At least ten counts were recorded for this clone. The chain uses TRBV30 and TRBJ1-2; 8 bases map to TRBD1. V trimming: 2 bases; J trimming: 6 bases; junction bases outside the gene matches: 5. Per germline, CDR1 GTSNPN and CDR2 SVGIG (reference sequence). The CDR3 spans 13 residues. The CDR3 here is CAWSNQGANGYTF. CDR3 nucleotide sequence: TGTGCCTGGAGTAACCAGGGGGCGAATGGCTACACCTTC.

There are many counts of this clone. V gene TRBV7-3 combines with J gene TRBJ2-1; 7 bases fit TRBD2. From germline, CDR1 is SGHTA and CDR2 FQGTGA. J was trimmed by 3 bases and V by 4 bases; bases with no gene match: 6. The CDR3 sequence is 15 residues long. The CDR3 DNA follows: TGTGCCAGCAGCTCGGGGAGGGCCCTCTACAATGAGCAGTTCTTC. As protein: CASSSGRALYNEQFF.

The chain joins TRBV20-1 to TRBJ2-1; 11 bases align to TRBD1. CDR3 length equals 17 residues. V shed 5 bases, J shed 1 base, and the junction held 10 bases outside the gene matches. CDR1 is DFQATT, CDR2 SNEGSKA, per germline (reference sequence). CDR3 region: CSAGDLDRGLSYNEQFF. The CDR3 DNA reads as TGCAGTGCTGGCGACCTGGACAGGGGGCTGTCCTACAATGAGCAGTTCTTC.

There are many counts of this clone. The CDR3 DNA reads TGTGCCAGCAGTTCCTCCCCGGGACAGCGCTCTGGAAACACCATATATTTT. It yields the protein CASSSSPGQRSGNTIYF. The chain has TRBV12-3 or TRBV12-4 and TRBJ1-3; TRBD1 aligns across 7 bases. CDR3 size: 17 residues. The J segment lost 0 bases and the V segment lost 4 bases, leaving 9 bases of the junction unmatched.

V is TRBV11-2 and J is TRBJ2-5; 12 positions agree with TRBD2. The CDR3 length is 16 residues. With V trimmed by 0 bases and J by 4 bases, 3 bases remained unmatched. CDR1 is SGHAT and CDR2 is FQNNGV in the germline V gene. In DNA, the CDR3 is TGTGCCAGCAGCTTAGATCGACTAGCGGGAGTAGAGACCCAGTACTTC. This codes for CASSLDRLAGVETQYF.

This clone turned up a few times. V and J are TRBV6-5 and TRBJ2-7; 9 bases agree with TRBD1. V was clipped by 6 bases and J by 6 bases; unmatched bases: 9. From germline, CDR1 is MNHEY and CDR2 SVGAGI. The CDR3 covers 14 residues. The CDR3 DNA reads TGTGCCAGCAGGTACGAACAGGGGGCAGGCGAGCAGTACTTC. Encoded protein: CASRYEQGAGEQYF.

About this clone itself: This may stem from a read error, because a much larger clone lies one nucleotide away. This chain uses TRBV25-1 with TRBJ1-1; D possibly corresponds to TRBD1 (5 bases). The V gene's germline CDR1 is MGHDK and CDR2 SYGVNS. This CDR3 is 13 amino acids long. CDR3 region: CAGSHRGFSEAFF. Here the CDR3 DNA reads TGTGCCGGCAGTCATAGGGGTTTCTCTGAAGCTTTCTTT. The full variable domain, in which reference TRBV25-1 and TRBJ1-1 provide the parts outside the CDR3, is EADIYQTPRYLVIGTGKKITLECSQTMGHDKMYWYQQDPGMELHLIHYSYGVNSTEKGDLSSESTVSRIRTEHFPLTLESARPSHTSQYLCAGSHRGFSEAFFGQGTRLTVV.

The chain combines TRBV5-1 with TRBJ2-2; D is uncertain. Trimming took off 1 base at V and 6 bases at J, with 10 bases between the two ends. CDR3 length: 14 amino acids. Germline V CDR1 and CDR2: SGHRS, YFSETQ. This CDR3 reads CASSLLTNAGELFF. In DNA, the CDR3 is TGCGCCAGCAGCTTGTTAACTAACGCCGGGGAGCTGTTTTTT.

This clone showed up many times. The chain joins TRBV6-4 to TRBJ2-4; D remains ambiguous. Deletions cut 2 bases from V and 7 bases from J, with 9 bases between. CDR1 is MRHNA, CDR2 SNTAGT, per germline. The length of the CDR3 is 13 residues. The CDR3 region is CASSDQHGNIQYF. Here the CDR3 DNA reads TGTGCCAGCAGTGACCAACATGGGAACATTCAGTACTTC.

This clone was picked up many times. This chain connects TRBV20-1 to TRBJ2-5; 9 bases align to TRBD1. This CDR3 has 14 amino acids. V gave up 3 bases and J gave up 5 bases; unmatched junction bases: 7. Germline CDR1 and CDR2: DFQATT and SNEGSKA (reference sequence). CDR3 sequence: CSASNTGGSETQYF. In DNA, the CDR3 is TGCAGTGCTAGTAACACAGGGGGCTCGGAGACCCAGTACTTC.

This clone was observed at least ten times. V and J are TRBV10-1 and TRBJ2-7; the D gene could be TRBD1 or TRBD2 (5 bases each). The CDR3 has 20 residues. Germline V lookup: CDR1 WNHNN, CDR2 SYGVQD (reference sequence). Trimming shortened V by 0 bases and J by 3 bases, and 27 bases separated the two germline ends. The CDR3 loop reads CASSESLGRSSGRRYYEQYF. The CDR3 nucleotides are TGCGCCAGCAGTGAGTCTTTGGGGCGTTCGTCGGGACGGAGATACTACGAGCAGTACTTC.

This clone has a count of ten or more. The genes are TRBV30 and TRBJ2-1; the match to TRBD2 covers 8 bases. The length of the CDR3 is 16 residues. V lost 4 bases, J lost 0 bases, and 8 bases stayed unmatched. Germline V gene data show CDR1 as GTSNPN and CDR2 as SVGIG (reference sequence). CDR3 DNA: TGTGCCTGGACAACAATCAGCGGGGGCTCCTACAATGAGCAGTTCTTC. It encodes CAWTTISGGSYNEQFF. The variable domain in full, completed from reference TRBV30 and TRBJ2-1, reads SQTIHQWPATLVQPVGSPLSLECTVEGTSNPNLYWYRQAAGRGLQLLFYSVGIGQISSEVPQNLSASRPQDRQFILSSKKLLLSDSGFYLCAWTTISGGSYNEQFFGPGTRLTVL.

This clone came up many times. The gene calls are TRBV6-2 or TRBV6-3 and TRBJ2-1; 7 positions match TRBD2. Germline-derived CDR1 and CDR2 are MNHEY and SVGEGT. This CDR3 is built from 14 residues. Trimming removed 7 bases from V and 3 bases from J; junction bases left unmatched: 6. This CDR3 reads CASTPGTNYNEQFF. As DNA, the CDR3 is TGTGCCAGCACCCCCGGGACTAACTACAATGAGCAGTTCTTC.

There are many counts of this clone. The chain links TRBV18 to TRBJ1-5, with 7 bases fitting TRBD1. CDR1 and CDR2 (germline): KGHSH, LQKENI. V lost 2 bases, J lost 0 bases, and 7 bases stayed unmatched. CDR3 size: 17 residues. CDR3 nucleotides: TGTGCCAGCTCACCATACCGGGACAGCAATAGCAATCAGCCCCAGCATTTT. Its protein product is CASSPYRDSNSNQPQHF.

This chain joins TRBV9 and TRBJ2-3; D is perhaps TRBD2 (6 bases). The CDR3 has 13 residues. The ends were cut back, 3 bases at V and 6 bases at J, with 11 bases in the middle. CDR1 and CDR2 from the germline V gene are SGDLS and YYNGEE. The chain's CDR3 is CASSGGVLDTQYF. The CDR3 nucleotides are TGTGCCAGCAGCGGGGGGGTGTTGGATACGCAGTATTTT.